This is a list of T cell receptor beta chains from one sample in a study of T cell responses to AZD1222 COVID-19 vaccine. The data were produced by immunoSEQ multiplex PCR, yet TCRdb's version contains in-frame clones alone and is incomplete. The sample has some 93,000 clones; roughly 90% are singletons. The sample in question was peripheral blood, obtained 28 days after the second AZD1222 dose. The receptors were gathered from an adult who received the AZD1222 COVID-19 vaccine. Both conserved end residues are part of each CDR3. The D gene is left open where the match is weak. Not all rows give a size; the values are once, few, many and, for expanded clones, a class.

TRBV7-2	once	TRBJ1-6	.	CASSLWGQGNSPLHF	TGTGCCAGCAGCTTATGGGGCCAGGGGAATTCACCCCTCCACTTT
TRBV7-9	once	TRBJ2-3	TRBD1	CASSLARQGATDTQYF	TGTGCCAGCAGCTTAGCGAGGCAGGGGGCCACAGATACGCAGTATTTT
TRBV4-3	.	TRBJ1-1	.	CASSQRSDPYTEAFF	TGCGCCAGCAGCCAGAGGTCCGACCCATACACTGAAGCTTTCTTT
TRBV29-1	.	TRBJ2-5	TRBD1	CSTRTGQETQYF	TGCAGCACCCGGACAGGACAAGAGACCCAGTACTTC
TRBV5-8	.	TRBJ1-6	.	CASSREQGYNSPLHF	TGTGCCAGCAGCCGAGAGCAGGGCTATAATTCACCCCTCCACTTT
TRBV6-2/TRBV6-3	.	TRBJ2-3	.	CASSYKGRRTDTQYF	TGTGCCAGCAGTTACAAGGGTCGGAGGACAGATACGCAGTATTTT
TRBV4-1	.	TRBJ2-3	.	CASSPWTRGDTDTQYF	TGCGCCAGCAGCCCTTGGACTAGGGGGGACACAGATACGCAGTATTTT
TRBV3-1/TRBV3-2	.	TRBJ1-2	.	CASSQDPGLGYTF	TGTGCCAGCAGCCAAGACCCAGGCTTGGGCTACACCTTC
TRBV5-1	.	TRBJ1-2	TRBD1	CASSGDSFSANYGYTF	TGCGCCAGCAGCGGGGACAGCTTCTCAGCTAACTATGGCTACACCTTC
TRBV20-1	.	TRBJ2-7	.	CSASRPGPRGSYEQYF	TGCAGTGCTAGTAGACCGGGACCGAGGGGCTCCTACGAGCAGTACTTC
TRBV6-1	.	TRBJ1-3	.	CASSSTGISGNTIYF	TGTGCCAGCAGTTCGACGGGGATCTCTGGAAACACCATATATTTT
TRBV4-1	.	TRBJ2-5	.	CASSPIYGDETQYF	TGCGCCAGCAGCCCGATTTACGGCGACGAGACCCAGTACTTC
TRBV7-7	.	TRBJ2-1	.	CASSLGLGAKGYNEQFF	TGTGCTAGCAGCTTAGGCCTGGGGGCGAAGGGTTACAATGAGCAGTTCTTC
TRBV6-6	.	TRBJ2-5	TRBD1	CASSSGQGFGETQYF	TGTGCCAGCAGTTCGGGACAGGGATTTGGAGAGACCCAGTACTTC
TRBV10-3	.	TRBJ1-2	TRBD1	CAISVGRGDYGYTF	TGTGCCATCAGTGTTGGCAGGGGGGACTATGGCTACACCTTC
TRBV7-9	once	TRBJ1-1	.	CASSLEGEGTEAFF	TGTGCCAGCAGCCTAGAGGGGGAAGGGACTGAAGCTTTCTTT
TRBV6-5	.	TRBJ1-5	.	CASTIQRGSQPQHF	TGTGCCAGCACGATACAGAGGGGCTCTCAGCCCCAGCATTTT
TRBV6-5	.	TRBJ2-5	TRBD2	CASSRTSGQQETQYF	TGTGCCAGCAGCCGGACTAGCGGGCAACAAGAGACCCAGTACTTC
TRBV7-8	.	TRBJ1-1	.	CASSLRGRGTEAFF	TGTGCCAGCAGCCTCAGGGGAAGGGGCACTGAAGCTTTCTTT
TRBV7-2	.	TRBJ2-2	.	CASSLEWATGELFF	TGTGCCAGCAGCTTAGAATGGGCTACCGGGGAGCTGTTTTTT
TRBV7-8	.	TRBJ1-6	.	CASSLGDGSSYNSPLHF	TGTGCCAGCAGCTTAGGAGACGGGAGCTCCTATAATTCACCCCTCCACTTT
TRBV7-2	.	TRBJ2-5	.	CASSPRPGSGRETQYF	TGTGCCAGCAGCCCGAGACCGGGTAGCGGTCGAGAGACCCAGTACTTC
TRBV12-3/TRBV12-4	.	TRBJ1-2	TRBD1	CASSRGRDYGYTF	TGTGCCAGCAGTAGGGGGCGTGACTATGGCTACACCTTC
TRBV7-9	.	TRBJ1-1	.	CASSAGGFTEAFF	TGTGCCAGCAGCGCAGGTGGGTTTACTGAAGCTTTCTTT
TRBV16	.	TRBJ1-1	TRBD1	CASSQTGVDTEAFF	TGTGCCAGCAGCCAGACAGGGGTGGACACTGAAGCTTTCTTT
TRBV23-1	.	TRBJ2-5	TRBD2	CASSAWGSGRAFKTQYF	TGCGCCAGCAGTGCCTGGGGGAGCGGGAGGGCCTTTAAGACCCAGTACTTC
TRBV4-2	.	TRBJ1-4	.	CASSQDLAGSRNEKLFF	TGTGCCAGCAGCCAAGATTTGGCGGGCAGCCGTAATGAAAAACTGTTTTTT
TRBV28	.	TRBJ2-5	TRBD2	CASSFQISGRDETQYF	TGTGCCAGCAGTTTCCAAATTAGCGGGAGAGATGAGACCCAGTACTTC
TRBV2	.	TRBJ1-1	.	CASRVGRLETEAFF	TGTGCCAGCAGGGTGGGACGGCTGGAGACTGAAGCTTTCTTT
TRBV9	.	TRBJ1-2	.	CASSAGAGDYGYTF	TGTGCCAGCAGCGCCGGGGCAGGGGACTATGGCTACACCTTC
TRBV19	once	TRBJ1-5	.	CASTLRLGGARQPQHF	TGTGCCAGTACCCTACGACTCGGGGGGGCTCGTCAGCCCCAGCATTTT
TRBV6-6	.	TRBJ1-1	TRBD1	CASSPPWGQWGGDTEAFF	TGTGCCAGCAGTCCCCCCTGGGGACAGTGGGGTGGGGACACTGAAGCTTTCTTT
TRBV6-5	.	TRBJ2-7	.	CASTPGWSYEQYF	TGTGCCAGTACCCCGGGGTGGTCCTACGAGCAGTACTTC
TRBV7-6	.	TRBJ2-7	.	CASSLVQGGNYEQYF	TGTGCCAGCAGCTTAGTGCAGGGCGGGAACTACGAGCAGTACTTC
TRBV6-2/TRBV6-3	.	TRBJ2-5	.	CASSYSPTGAQYF	TGTGCCAGCAGTTACTCGCCCACGGGTGCCCAGTACTTC
TRBV6-2/TRBV6-3	.	TRBJ1-1	.	CASSYSAAHEAFF	TGTGCCAGCAGTTACTCTGCGGCCCACGAGGCTTTCTTT
TRBV24-1	.	TRBJ2-5	TRBD1	CATSDSTGGGEETQYF	TGTGCCACCAGTGATTCCACAGGGGGCGGGGAGGAGACCCAGTACTTC
TRBV27	once	TRBJ2-7	TRBD1	CASSLGTGGPYEQYF	TGTGCCAGCAGTCTCGGGACAGGGGGCCCCTACGAGCAGTACTTC
TRBV4-2	.	TRBJ2-3	.	CASSHGGPQDTQYF	TGTGCCAGCAGCCACGGAGGGCCGCAAGATACGCAGTATTTT
TRBV4-3	.	TRBJ1-4	.	CASSQDSKQNNEKLFF	TGCGCCAGCAGCCAAGATTCGAAACAGAATAATGAAAAACTGTTTTTT
TRBV10-3	once	TRBJ1-4	TRBD1	CAISGTGLTNEKLFF	TGTGCCATCTCCGGGACAGGGCTGACTAATGAAAAACTGTTTTTT
TRBV2	.	TRBJ2-2	.	CASNPGRLANGELFF	TGTGCCAGCAATCCCGGAAGGCTAGCGAACGGGGAGCTGTTTTTT
TRBV5-1	.	TRBJ2-2	TRBD1	CASSFSPGQGATGELFF	TGCGCCAGCAGCTTTTCGCCGGGACAGGGGGCCACCGGGGAGCTGTTTTTT
TRBV11-2	.	TRBJ2-7	TRBD2	CASSNQKRGVLDEQYF	TGTGCCAGCAGCAACCAAAAACGGGGGGTTCTGGACGAGCAGTACTTC
TRBV7-9	.	TRBJ2-7	TRBD1	CASSYSGQGTEQYF	TGTGCCAGCAGCTACTCCGGACAGGGTACGGAGCAGTACTTC
TRBV19	.	TRBJ2-4	.	CASSINYKDDIQYF	TGTGCCAGTAGTATAAACTACAAGGACGACATTCAGTACTTC
TRBV4-2	.	TRBJ2-5	TRBD2	CASSQVPSGNQETQYF	TGTGCCAGCAGCCAAGTACCTAGCGGGAACCAAGAGACCCAGTACTTC
TRBV7-9	.	TRBJ1-4	.	CASSQINEKLFF	TGTGCCAGCAGCCAGATTAACGAAAAACTGTTTTTT
TRBV10-3	.	TRBJ2-3	.	CAIKEYLATDTQYF	TGTGCCATCAAGGAGTACCTAGCAACAGATACGCAGTATTTT
TRBV3-1/TRBV3-2	.	TRBJ2-5	.	CASSRYTGTETQYF	TGTGCCAGCAGCCGATACACAGGGACGGAGACCCAGTACTTC
TRBV5-1	.	TRBJ2-2	TRBD2	CASSPGGPNTGELFF	TGCGCCAGCAGCCCGGGAGGACCGAACACCGGGGAGCTGTTTTTT
TRBV27	.	TRBJ1-6	.	CASRSLSGNSPLHF	TGTGCCAGTCGAAGTTTAAGTGGGAATTCACCCCTCCACTTT
TRBV6-1	once	TRBJ1-1	.	CASSEQGRTEAFF	TGTGCCAGCAGTGAACAGGGACGGACTGAAGCTTTCTTT
TRBV9	once	TRBJ2-2	.	CASGPMNTGELFF	TGTGCCAGCGGCCCGATGAACACCGGGGAGCTGTTTTTT
TRBV6-5	.	TRBJ1-1	.	CASSPVGTDYTEAFF	TGTGCCAGCAGCCCCGTCGGGACGGATTACACTGAAGCTTTCTTT